These 2 T cell receptor beta chains were all obtained from the same sample, sequenced in a study of blood T cell repertoires in COVID-19. Some clones are missing from TCRdb's copy, which holds only in-frame ones; the method was immunoSEQ multiplex PCR. The sample has some 230,000 clones; roughly 89% are singletons. Specimen: peripheral blood. Every receptor here comes from a man aged 30 to 45 who had recovered from COVID-19.

This clone was detected only a few times. The V and J genes are TRBV5-1 and TRBJ2-2, with 8 bases that match TRBD1. V shed 4 bases, J shed 3 bases, and the junction held 8 bases outside the gene matches. Looked up from germline, CDR1 is SGHRS and CDR2 is YFSETQ. The CDR3 consists of 16 residues. The CDR3 region is CASSPRTGKDTGELFF. CDR3 in DNA: TGCGCCAGCAGCCCCCGGACAGGGAAGGACACCGGGGAGCTGTTTTTT.

The chain couples TRBV29-1 to TRBJ1-1; no reliable D call. The CDR3 totals 12 residues. V gave up 3 bases and J gave up 5 bases, with 10 bases separating them. Germline-derived CDR1 and CDR2 are SQVTM and ANQGSEA. The CDR3 coding sequence is TGCAGCGTTGAGTCGTGGGCGACTGAAGCTTTCTTT. The encoded protein is CSVESWATEAFF.